This TCR beta chain was sequenced during a study of blood T cell repertoires in COVID-19. Study in general: Sample material is recorded as cDNA or gDNA derived from T cells, B-cell-depleted T cells, or PBMCs.

Sequenced by immunoSEQ multiplex PCR; TCRdb stores in-frame clones only, minus some. The sample records fewer than 200,000 clones, 60% to 80% being singletons. Each participant's cohort was designated according to participant-reported clinical history. This TCR derives from a woman in her fifties or sixties who had recovered from COVID-19. The sequencing sample was made of PBMCs or T cells enriched from blood (not recorded which).

CDR3 sequence: CASSPRASGSEQYF. The CDR3 DNA is TGCGCCAGCAGCCCCAGGGCTAGCGGGAGCGAGCAGTACTTC. V and J are TRBV5-1 and TRBJ2-7, with 10 bases fitting TRBD2. The J segment lost 6 bases and the V segment lost 4 bases, leaving 7 bases of the junction unmatched. This CDR3 is 14 amino acids long. Germline values: CDR1 SGHRS, CDR2 YFSETQ.